The rows below give T cell receptor beta chains drawn from one sample of a study of shared clonotypes between healthy human individuals. Assay used: immunoSEQ multiplex PCR; TCRdb lists only in-frame clones, some missing. Of some 2,500,000 clones listed, 93% are singletons. Sample: naive CD4+ T cells from PBMCs. The receptors here all came from a young man in good health. Some clones in this sample may be carry-over from other donors' samples. CDR3s include the opening cysteine and the closing phenylalanine or tryptophan. D genes are given only for firm matches. The size of a clone is reported for some rows only, either as once, few or many, or as a class for expanded clones.

TRBJ2-1 . . TRBV21-1 CASSKALGDTTLHNEQFF TGTGCCAGCAGCAAAGCGCTTGGGGACACTACACTCCACAATGAGCAGTTCTTC
TRBJ1-1 . . TRBV20-1 CSVSRATEAFF TGCAGTGTCAGTCGGGCGACTGAAGCTTTCTTT
TRBJ2-7 . . TRBV11-1 CASSSPPRGVAGSYEQYF TGTGCCAGCAGCTCCCCTCCTCGGGGCGTTGCGGGTTCCTACGAGCAGTACTTC
TRBJ1-1 TRBD1 . TRBV18 CASSPTGGEAEAFF TGTGCCAGCTCACCGACAGGGGGCGAGGCTGAAGCTTTCTTT
TRBJ2-7 . . TRBV19 CASRPAPGEREQYF TGTGCCAGCAGGCCCGCACCGGGAGAACGCGAGCAGTACTTC
TRBJ1-4 . . TRBV5-1 CASSPDGTSNEKLFF TGCGCCAGCAGCCCGGACGGGACGTCTAATGAAAAACTGTTTTTT
TRBJ1-2 . . TRBV2 CASGGGRAYGYTF TGTGCCAGCGGCGGGGGCAGGGCGTATGGCTACACCTTC
TRBJ2-7 . . TRBV28 CASISPGTGVDEQYF TGTGCCAGCATCTCCCCCGGGACTGGAGTCGACGAGCAGTACTTC
TRBJ1-2 TRBD1 . TRBV28 CASRAGTGGGYGYTF TGTGCCAGCAGGGCCGGGACAGGGGGCGGCTATGGCTACACCTTC
TRBJ1-1 . . TRBV9 CASSVADENEAFF TGTGCCAGCAGCGTCGCAGATGAGAATGAAGCTTTCTTT
TRBJ2-2 . . TRBV7-3 CASSPRHGSGELFF TGTGCCAGCAGCCCTCGCCACGGATCCGGGGAGCTGTTTTTT
TRBJ2-2 . . TRBV4-1 CASSQESQGGNGELFF TGCGCCAGCAGCCAAGAAAGCCAGGGAGGCAACGGGGAGCTGTTTTTT
TRBJ1-5 . . TRBV5-5 CASTLGPGRNNQPQHF TGTGCCAGCACCCTGGGACCGGGACGGAACAATCAGCCCCAGCATTTT
TRBJ2-3 . . TRBV5-1 CASSLGDSRDTQYF TGCGCCAGCAGCTTGGGAGATAGTCGCGACACGCAGTATTTT
TRBJ2-5 TRBD2 . TRBV2 CASNPSVTSGGQETQYF TGTGCCAGTAATCCCTCGGTGACTAGCGGAGGCCAAGAGACCCAGTACTTC
TRBJ2-7 . . TRBV4-3 CASSQLGGDVYEQYF TGCGCCAGCAGCCAATTAGGCGGGGATGTCTACGAGCAGTACTTC
TRBJ2-5 . . TRBV6-5 CASRLYAPAGETQYF TGTGCCAGCAGACTATACGCACCGGCCGGGGAGACCCAGTACTTC
TRBJ2-5 . . TRBV6-1 CATIRDVRGTETQYF TGTGCCACCATTAGGGACGTCAGAGGTACAGAGACCCAGTACTTC
TRBJ1-1 . few TRBV28 CASRWGYTEAFF TGTGCCAGCAGGTGGGGGTACACTGAAGCTTTCTTT
TRBJ1-1 . . TRBV6-5 CASRVSGEDEAFF TGTGCCAGCAGAGTGTCAGGGGAAGACGAGGCTTTCTTT
TRBJ1-3 . . TRBV4-2 CASSQDGNSGNTIYF TGTGCCAGCAGCCAAGACGGAAACTCTGGAAACACCATATATTTT
TRBJ1-6 . . TRBV4-3 CASSQDPGGSSPLHF TGCGCCAGCAGCCAAGATCCTGGAGGGTCTTCACCCCTCCACTTT
TRBJ2-1 . . TRBV30 CAWSVGTRAYNEQFF TGTGCCTGGAGTGTCGGGACAAGAGCCTACAATGAGCAGTTCTTC
TRBJ1-3 TRBD1 . TRBV19 CASRATGTGNTIYF TGTGCCAGTAGGGCGACAGGGACTGGAAACACCATATATTTT
TRBJ2-5 . . TRBV7-9 CASSSLPPQETQYF TGTGCCAGCAGCTCCCTTCCTCCCCAAGAGACCCAGTACTTC
TRBJ2-5 . . TRBV6-5 CASSLQGGTQYF TGTGCCAGCAGTCTTCAGGGGGGGACCCAGTACTTC
TRBJ2-3 . . TRBV14 CASSQDFGRATRSTDTQYF TGTGCCAGCAGCCAAGATTTTGGTCGGGCTACAAGGAGCACAGATACGCAGTATTTT
TRBJ1-1 . few TRBV11-1 CASSLAGRAPGAFF TGTGCCAGCAGCTTAGCAGGACGGGCCCCTGGAGCTTTCTTT
TRBJ2-3 . . TRBV18 CASSPLAPAWTDTQYF TGTGCCAGCTCACCATTGGCTCCCGCTTGGACAGATACGCAGTATTTT
TRBJ1-3 . . TRBV9 CASSVGTQGNTIYF TGTGCCAGCAGCGTAGGCACCCAGGGAAACACCATATATTTT
TRBJ2-1 TRBD2 once TRBV5-5 CASSQGLAGGNEEQFF TGTGCCAGCAGCCAGGGACTAGCGGGAGGGAACGAGGAGCAGTTCTTC
TRBJ2-6 . . TRBV27 CASSFLGSGANVLTF TGTGCCAGCAGTTTTTTAGGCTCTGGGGCCAACGTCCTGACTTTC
TRBJ2-2 TRBD2 . TRBV10-1 CASSDRGRAFTGELFF TGCGCCAGCAGTGATCGCGGGAGGGCTTTCACCGGGGAGCTGTTTTTT
TRBJ1-1 TRBD1 once TRBV27 CASSLQGQNTEAFF TGTGCCAGCAGTCTACAGGGGCAGAACACTGAAGCTTTCTTT
TRBJ1-2 . . TRBV4-1 CASSQLVAALEYGYTF TGCGCCAGCAGCCAATTGGTGGCGGCCTTAGAGTATGGCTACACCTTC
TRBJ2-1 . . TRBV7-2 CASSLAIGGVPASNEQFF TGTGCCAGCAGCTTAGCGATAGGGGGAGTTCCTGCTAGCAATGAGCAGTTCTTC
TRBJ2-3 TRBD2 . TRBV6-5 CASSPGGLGTDTQYF TGTGCCAGCAGCCCCGGGGGACTAGGGACAGATACGCAGTATTTT
TRBJ2-2 . . TRBV5-1 CASSLEGGGSYTGELFF TGCGCCAGCAGCTTGGAAGGGGGCGGGAGTTACACCGGGGAGCTGTTTTTT
TRBJ1-3 . . TRBV7-9 CASSSLSNEGSGNTIYF TGTGCCAGCAGCTCCCTCTCCAACGAAGGCTCTGGAAACACCATATATTTT
TRBJ1-6 . . TRBV5-4 CASSPGPRPGVGSPLHF TGTGCCAGCAGCCCGGGTCCCCGCCCGGGGGTAGGATCACCCCTCCACTTT
TRBJ2-2 . . TRBV11-2 CASSFSRAEGAGELFF TGTGCCAGCAGCTTTTCCCGCGCGGAAGGAGCCGGGGAGCTGTTTTTT
TRBJ2-1 . . TRBV19 CASSTHRAASYNEQFF TGTGCCAGTAGTACCCACAGGGCTGCTTCCTACAATGAGCAGTTCTTC
TRBJ2-5 TRBD1 once TRBV5-4 CASSLYRGTQYF TGTGCCAGCAGCTTGTACAGGGGGACCCAGTACTTC
TRBJ1-2 TRBD1 . TRBV9 CASSVTGGGYTF TGTGCCAGCAGCGTAACAGGGGGAGGCTACACCTTC
TRBJ2-2 . . TRBV2 CASRKGRRGSNTGELFF TGTGCCAGCAGAAAGGGACGGCGAGGTTCGAACACCGGGGAGCTGTTTTTT
TRBJ2-1 TRBD2 . TRBV19 CASSVTSGGPHNEQFF TGTGCCAGTAGTGTTACTAGCGGGGGCCCTCACAATGAGCAGTTCTTC
TRBJ2-7 . . TRBV28 CASTGQFPYEQYF TGTGCCAGCACCGGACAGTTCCCCTACGAGCAGTACTTC
TRBJ2-1 TRBD2 . TRBV19 CASSIIPTSGQRGEQFF TGTGCCAGTAGTATAATCCCGACTAGCGGGCAACGAGGTGAGCAGTTCTTC
TRBJ2-7 . . TRBV28 CASRRQRLSFYEQYF TGTGCCAGCAGACGACAGAGGCTCTCGTTCTACGAGCAGTACTTC
TRBJ1-2 TRBD1 . TRBV19 CASSPPRDRANYGYTF TGTGCCAGTAGCCCTCCACGGGACAGGGCCAACTATGGCTACACCTTC
TRBJ2-1 . . TRBV4-1 CASSQGGGRRTTYNEQFF TGCGCCAGCAGCCAAGGAGGGGGTCGGCGGACCACCTACAATGAGCAGTTCTTC